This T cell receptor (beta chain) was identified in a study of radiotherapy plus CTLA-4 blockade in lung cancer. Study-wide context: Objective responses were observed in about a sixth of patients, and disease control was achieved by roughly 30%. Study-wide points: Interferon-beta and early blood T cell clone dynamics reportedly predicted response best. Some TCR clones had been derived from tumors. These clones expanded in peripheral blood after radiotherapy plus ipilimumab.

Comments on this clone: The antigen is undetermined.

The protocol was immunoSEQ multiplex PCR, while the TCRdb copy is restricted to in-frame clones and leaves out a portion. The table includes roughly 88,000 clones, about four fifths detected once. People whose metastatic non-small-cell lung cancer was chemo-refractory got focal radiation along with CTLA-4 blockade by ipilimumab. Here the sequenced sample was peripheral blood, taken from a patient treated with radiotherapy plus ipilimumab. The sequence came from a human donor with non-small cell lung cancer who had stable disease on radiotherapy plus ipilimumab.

Here the CDR3 reads CASSAIQGENTEAFF. The CDR3 DNA is TGTGCCAGCAGCGCCATACAGGGTGAAAACACTGAAGCTTTCTTT. V is TRBV9 and J is TRBJ1-1; TRBD1 is a possible D gene (6 bases). Germline values: CDR1 SGDLS, CDR2 YYNGEE. Between the trimmed V and J ends, which lost 3 bases and 2 bases, there was a span of 14 bases. The CDR3 has 15 amino acids.